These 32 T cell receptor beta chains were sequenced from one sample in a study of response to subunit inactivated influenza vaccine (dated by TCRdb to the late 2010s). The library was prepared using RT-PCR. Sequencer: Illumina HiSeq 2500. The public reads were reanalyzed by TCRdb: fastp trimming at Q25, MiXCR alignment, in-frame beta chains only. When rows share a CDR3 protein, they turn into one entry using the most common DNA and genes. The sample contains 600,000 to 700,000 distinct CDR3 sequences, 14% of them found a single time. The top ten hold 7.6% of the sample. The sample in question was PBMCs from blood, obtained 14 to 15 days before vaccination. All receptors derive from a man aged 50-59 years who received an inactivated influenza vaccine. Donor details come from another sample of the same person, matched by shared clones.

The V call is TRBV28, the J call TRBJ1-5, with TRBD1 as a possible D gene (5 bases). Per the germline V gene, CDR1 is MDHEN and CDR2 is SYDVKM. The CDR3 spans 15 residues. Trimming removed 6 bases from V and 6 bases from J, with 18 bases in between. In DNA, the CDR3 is TGTGCCAGCAGCACCGGGACGACTGGTGGTCAGCCCCAGCATTTT. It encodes CASSTGTTGGQPQHF.

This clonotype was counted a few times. The CDR3 reads CASSQDRAVVKYF. The CDR3 DNA reads TGTGCCAGCAGCCAAGATCGGGCAGTCGTCAAGTACTTC. The gene calls are TRBV14 and TRBJ2-7; no definite D call. CDR3 length equals 13 residues. Germline V gene data show CDR1 as SGHDN and CDR2 as FVKESK. Trimming pared 0 bases from V and 11 bases from J, leaving 14 bases between.

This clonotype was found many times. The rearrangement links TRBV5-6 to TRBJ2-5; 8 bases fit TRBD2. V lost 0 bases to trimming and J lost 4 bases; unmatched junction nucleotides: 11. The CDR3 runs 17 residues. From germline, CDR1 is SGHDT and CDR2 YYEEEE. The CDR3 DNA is TGTGCCAGCAGCTTGGCCCTTTCCGGGAGGGAGGGAGAGACCCAGTACTTC. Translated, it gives CASSLALSGREGETQYF.

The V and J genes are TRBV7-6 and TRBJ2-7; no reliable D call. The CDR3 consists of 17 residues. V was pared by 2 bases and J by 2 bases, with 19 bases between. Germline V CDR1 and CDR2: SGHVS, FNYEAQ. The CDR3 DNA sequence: TGTGCCAGCAGCTTATCTCCCCTAGGCCAGACGGCCTACGAGCAGTACTTC. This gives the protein CASSLSPLGQTAYEQYF.

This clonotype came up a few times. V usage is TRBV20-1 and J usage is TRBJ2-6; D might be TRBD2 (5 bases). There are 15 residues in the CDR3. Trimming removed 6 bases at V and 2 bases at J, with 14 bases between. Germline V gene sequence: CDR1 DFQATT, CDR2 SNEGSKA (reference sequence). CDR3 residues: CSAPLLGAGANVLTF. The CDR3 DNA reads TGCAGTGCACCCCTTCTCGGGGCTGGGGCCAACGTCCTGACTTTC.

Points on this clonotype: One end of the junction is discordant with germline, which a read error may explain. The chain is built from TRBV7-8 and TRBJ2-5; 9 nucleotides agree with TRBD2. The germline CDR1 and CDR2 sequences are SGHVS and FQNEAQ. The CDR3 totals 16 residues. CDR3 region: CASSLAGTSTQETQYF. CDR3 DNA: TGCGCCAGCAGCTTAGCGGGGACTAGCACCCAAGAGACCCAGTACTTC.

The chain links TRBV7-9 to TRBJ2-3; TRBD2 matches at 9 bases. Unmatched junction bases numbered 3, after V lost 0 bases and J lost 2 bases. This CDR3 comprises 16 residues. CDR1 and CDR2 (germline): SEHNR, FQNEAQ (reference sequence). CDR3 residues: CASSLATSGPTDTQYF. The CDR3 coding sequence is TGTGCCAGCAGCTTAGCGACTAGCGGACCCACAGATACGCAGTATTTT.

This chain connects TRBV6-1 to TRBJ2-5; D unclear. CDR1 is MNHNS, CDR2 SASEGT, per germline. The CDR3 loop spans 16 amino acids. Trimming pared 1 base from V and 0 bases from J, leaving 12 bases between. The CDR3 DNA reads TGTGCCAGCAGTGAAGTTGTTTCACATTACCAAGAGACCCAGTACTTC. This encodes CASSEVVSHYQETQYF.

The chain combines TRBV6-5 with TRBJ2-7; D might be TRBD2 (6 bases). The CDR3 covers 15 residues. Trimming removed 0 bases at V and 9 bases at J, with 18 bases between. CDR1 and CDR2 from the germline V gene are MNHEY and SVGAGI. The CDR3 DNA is TGTGCCAGCAGTTACTCGATGGTTCGTCCGGAGGGGCAGTACTTC. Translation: CASSYSMVRPEGQYF.

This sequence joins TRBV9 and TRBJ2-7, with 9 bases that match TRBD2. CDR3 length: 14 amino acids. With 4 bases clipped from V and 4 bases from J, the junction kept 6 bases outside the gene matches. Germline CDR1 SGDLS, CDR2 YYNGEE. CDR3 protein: CASSLGLAPYEQYF. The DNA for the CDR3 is TGTGCCAGCAGCTTAGGACTAGCGCCATACGAGCAGTACTTC.

CDR3 nucleotide sequence: TGTGCCTGGAGTGTACAGGGGAGCTACGAGCAGTACTTC. It specifies CAWSVQGSYEQYF. This chain connects TRBV30 to TRBJ2-7, with 7 bases fitting TRBD1. The CDR3 runs to 13 residues. CDR1 and CDR2 (germline): GTSNPN, SVGIG (reference sequence). The V gene end was trimmed by 0 bases and the J gene end by 3 bases; junction bases not matched to a gene: 2.

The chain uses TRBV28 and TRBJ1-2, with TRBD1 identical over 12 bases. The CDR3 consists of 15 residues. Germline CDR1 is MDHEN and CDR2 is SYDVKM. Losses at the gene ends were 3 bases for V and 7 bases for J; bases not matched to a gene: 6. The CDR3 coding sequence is TGTGCCAGCAGTTTCCGGGACAGGGGGCTGTCTGGCTACACCTTC. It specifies CASSFRDRGLSGYTF.

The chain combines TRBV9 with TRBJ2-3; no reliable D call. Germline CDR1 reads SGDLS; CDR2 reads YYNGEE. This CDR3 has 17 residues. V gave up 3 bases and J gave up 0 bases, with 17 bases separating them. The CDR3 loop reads CASSAPGGLVSTDTQYF. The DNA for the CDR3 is TGTGCCAGCAGCGCCCCCGGCGGCCTAGTGAGCACAGATACGCAGTATTTT.

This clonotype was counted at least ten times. The chain's CDR3 is CASSLDLVDTQYF. DNA for the CDR3: TGTGCCAGCAGCTTGGATCTCGTAGATACGCAGTATTTT. V and J are TRBV5-5 and TRBJ2-3, with D uncertain. From germline, CDR1 is SGHKS and CDR2 YYEKEE (reference sequence). V lost 0 bases to trimming and J lost 5 bases, with 7 bases between them. This CDR3 is 13 amino acids long. Full variable domain (missing parts from reference TRBV5-5 and TRBJ2-3): DAGVTQSPTHLIKTRGQQVTLRCSPISGHKSVSWYQQVLGQGPQFIFQYYEKEERGRGNFPDRFSARQFPNYSSELNVNALLLGDSALYLCASSLDLVDTQYFGPGTRLTVL.

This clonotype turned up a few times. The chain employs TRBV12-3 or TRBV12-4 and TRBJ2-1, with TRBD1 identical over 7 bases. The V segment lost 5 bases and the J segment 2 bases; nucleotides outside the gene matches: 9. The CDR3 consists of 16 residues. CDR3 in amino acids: CASSTLAGTAYNEQFF. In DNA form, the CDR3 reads TGTGCCAGCAGTACCCTTGCCGGGACAGCCTACAATGAGCAGTTCTTC.

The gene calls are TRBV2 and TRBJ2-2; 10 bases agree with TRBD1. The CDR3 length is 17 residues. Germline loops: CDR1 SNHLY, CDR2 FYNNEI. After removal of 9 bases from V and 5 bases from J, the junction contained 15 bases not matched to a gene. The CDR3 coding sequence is TGTGCCAGTGGGGGGGACAGGGGCAGAATTAGGACCGGGGAGCTGTTTTTT. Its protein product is CASGGDRGRIRTGELFF.

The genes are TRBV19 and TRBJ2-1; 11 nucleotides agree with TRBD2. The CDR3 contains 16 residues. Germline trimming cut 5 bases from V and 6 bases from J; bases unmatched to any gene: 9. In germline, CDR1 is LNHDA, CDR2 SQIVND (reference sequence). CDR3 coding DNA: TGTGCCAGTAGTGCCCAAACTAGCGGGAGTTTCAATGAGCAGTTCTTC. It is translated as CASSAQTSGSFNEQFF.

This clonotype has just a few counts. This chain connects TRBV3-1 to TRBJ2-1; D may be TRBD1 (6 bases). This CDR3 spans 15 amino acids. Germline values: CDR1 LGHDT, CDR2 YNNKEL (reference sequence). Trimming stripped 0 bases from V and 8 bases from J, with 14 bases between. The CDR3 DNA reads TGTGCCAGCAGCCAAGAAGGTTCAGGGGCTTATGAGCAGTTCTTC. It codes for CASSQEGSGAYEQFF.

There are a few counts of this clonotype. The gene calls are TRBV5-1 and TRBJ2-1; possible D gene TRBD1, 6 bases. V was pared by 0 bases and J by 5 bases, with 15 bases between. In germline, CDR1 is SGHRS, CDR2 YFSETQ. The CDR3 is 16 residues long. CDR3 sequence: CASSLAVGWGHNEQFF. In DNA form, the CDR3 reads TGCGCCAGCAGCTTGGCCGTAGGGTGGGGGCACAATGAGCAGTTCTTC.

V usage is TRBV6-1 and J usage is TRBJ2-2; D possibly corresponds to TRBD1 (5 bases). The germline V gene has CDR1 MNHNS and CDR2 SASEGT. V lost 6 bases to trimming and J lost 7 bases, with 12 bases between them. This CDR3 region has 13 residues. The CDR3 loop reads CASRIQGIGELFF. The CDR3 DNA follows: TGTGCCAGCAGGATCCAGGGTATCGGGGAGCTGTTTTTT.

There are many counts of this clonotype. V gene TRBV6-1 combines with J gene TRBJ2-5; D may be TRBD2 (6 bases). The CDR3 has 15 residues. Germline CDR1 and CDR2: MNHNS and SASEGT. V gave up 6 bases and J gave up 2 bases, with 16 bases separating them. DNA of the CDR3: TGTGCCAGCAGCCTACCGGGGGTAGGACAAGAGACCCAGTACTTC. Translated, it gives CASSLPGVGQETQYF.

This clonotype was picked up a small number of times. CDR3 bases: TGTGCCAGCAGTAACCTCAGGGATCTCGGCGGGGAGCTGTTTTTT. Translated, it gives CASSNLRDLGGELFF. The chain combines TRBV12-3 or TRBV12-4 with TRBJ2-2, with D possibly being TRBD1 (5 bases). This CDR3 contains 15 residues. V shed 5 bases and J shed 7 bases, with 17 bases lying between them.

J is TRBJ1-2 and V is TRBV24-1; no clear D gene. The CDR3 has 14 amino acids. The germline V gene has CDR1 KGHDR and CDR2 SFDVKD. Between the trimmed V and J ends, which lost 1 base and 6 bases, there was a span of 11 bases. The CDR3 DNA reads TGTGCCACCAGTGATTTTCCCAGCTCTCATGGCTACACCTTC. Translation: CATSDFPSSHGYTF.

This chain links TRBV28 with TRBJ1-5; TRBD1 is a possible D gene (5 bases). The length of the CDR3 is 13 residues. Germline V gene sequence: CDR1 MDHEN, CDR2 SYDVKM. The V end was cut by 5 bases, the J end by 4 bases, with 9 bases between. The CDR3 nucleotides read TGTGCCAGCAGTAGGGGCAGGAATCAGCCCCAGCATTTT. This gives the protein CASSRGRNQPQHF.

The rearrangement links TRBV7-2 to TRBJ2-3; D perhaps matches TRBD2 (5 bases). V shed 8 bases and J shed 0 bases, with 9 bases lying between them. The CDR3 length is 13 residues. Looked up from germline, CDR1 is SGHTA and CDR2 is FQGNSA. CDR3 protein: CASLAFSTDTQYF. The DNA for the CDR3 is TGTGCCAGCTTAGCGTTTAGCACAGATACGCAGTATTTT.

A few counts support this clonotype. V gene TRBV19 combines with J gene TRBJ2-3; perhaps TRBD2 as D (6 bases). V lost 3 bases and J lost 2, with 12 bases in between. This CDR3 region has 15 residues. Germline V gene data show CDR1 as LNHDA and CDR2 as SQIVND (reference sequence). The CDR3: CASSISPGDTDTQYF. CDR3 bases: TGTGCCAGTAGTATCTCCCCGGGGGACACAGATACGCAGTATTTT.

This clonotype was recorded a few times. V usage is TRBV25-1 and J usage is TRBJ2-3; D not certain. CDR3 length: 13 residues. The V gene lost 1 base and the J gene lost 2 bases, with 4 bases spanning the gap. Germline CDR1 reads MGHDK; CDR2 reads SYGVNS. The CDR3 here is CASSESNTDTQYF. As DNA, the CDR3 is TGTGCCAGCAGTGAATCTAACACAGATACGCAGTATTTT.

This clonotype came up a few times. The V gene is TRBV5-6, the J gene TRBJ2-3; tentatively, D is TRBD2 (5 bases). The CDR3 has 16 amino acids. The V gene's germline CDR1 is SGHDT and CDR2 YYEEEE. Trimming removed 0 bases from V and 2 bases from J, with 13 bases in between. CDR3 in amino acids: CASSLALDGNTDTQYF. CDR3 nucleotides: TGTGCCAGCAGCTTGGCCCTGGACGGGAACACAGATACGCAGTATTTT.

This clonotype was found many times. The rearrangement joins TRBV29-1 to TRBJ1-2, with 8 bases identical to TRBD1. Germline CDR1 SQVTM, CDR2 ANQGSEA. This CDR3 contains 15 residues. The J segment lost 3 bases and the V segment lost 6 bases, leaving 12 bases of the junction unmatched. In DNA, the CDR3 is TGCAGCGTGTTGACAGGGGAAGCTTTCTACTATGGCTACACCTTC. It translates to CSVLTGEAFYYGYTF. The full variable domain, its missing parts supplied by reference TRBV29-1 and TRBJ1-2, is SAVISQKPSRDICQRGTSLTIQCQVDSQVTMMFWYRQQPGQSLTLIATANQGSEATYESGFVIDKFPISRPNLTFSTLTVSNMSPEDSSIYLCSVLTGEAFYYGYTFGSGTRLTVV.

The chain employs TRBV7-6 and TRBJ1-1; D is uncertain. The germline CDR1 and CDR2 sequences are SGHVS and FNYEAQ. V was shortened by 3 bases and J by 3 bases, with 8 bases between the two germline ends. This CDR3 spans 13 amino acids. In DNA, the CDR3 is TGTGCCAGCAGCTTGAATCAGGACACTGAAGCTTTCTTT. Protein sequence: CASSLNQDTEAFF.

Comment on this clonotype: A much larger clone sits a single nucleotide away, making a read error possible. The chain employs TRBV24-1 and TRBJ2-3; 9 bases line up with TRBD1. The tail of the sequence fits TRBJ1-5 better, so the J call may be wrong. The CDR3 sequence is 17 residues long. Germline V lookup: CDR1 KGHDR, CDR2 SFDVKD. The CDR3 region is CATSDLFSTGGPDTQHF. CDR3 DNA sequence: TGTGCCACCAGTGATTTGTTTTCGACAGGGGGTCCAGATACGCAGCATTTT.

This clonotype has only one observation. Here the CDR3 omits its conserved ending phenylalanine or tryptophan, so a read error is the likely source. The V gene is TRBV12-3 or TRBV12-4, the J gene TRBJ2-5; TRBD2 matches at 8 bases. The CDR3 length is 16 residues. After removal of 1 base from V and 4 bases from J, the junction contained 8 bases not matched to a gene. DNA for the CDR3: TGTGCCAGCAGTTTAGAAAGCGGGGGCCTGACAGAGACCCAGTACTTA. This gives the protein CASSLESGGLTETQYL.